A selection of T cell receptor beta chains follows, all from one sample in a study of cytomegalovirus exposure and HLA in healthy donors. Libraries were prepared by immunoSEQ multiplex PCR; TCRdb keeps only in-frame clonotypes and omits some of them. The sample carries fewer than 200,000 clones, approximately 84% recorded once. Sequenced sample: PBMCs. These TCRs come from a man younger than 45 in good health and CMV-seronegative. The CDR3 runs from the conserved cysteine through the conserved F or W. The order of the fields is D gene, clone size, J gene, V gene, CDR3 protein, CDR3 DNA. A D gene is named only where the DNA matches it firmly. Rows give clone size only sometimes, using once, few, many, or a class for an expanded clone.

>NA|NA|TRBJ2-5|TRBV7-9
CASSLGTSAKTQYF
TGTGCCAGCAGCTTAGGAACTAGTGCGAAGACCCAGTACTTC
>TRBD2|once|TRBJ2-7|TRBV5-1
CASSLAWGGEEQYF
TGCGCCAGCAGCTTGGCCTGGGGAGGGGAAGAGCAGTACTTC
>TRBD1|NA|TRBJ2-3|TRBV5-1
CASSLQGATADTQYF
TGCGCCAGCAGCCTACAGGGGGCGACCGCAGATACGCAGTATTTT
>TRBD2|NA|TRBJ2-3|TRBV7-9
CASSSTAGGSTDTQYF
TGTGCCAGCAGTTCTACCGCGGGGGGTAGCACAGATACGCAGTATTTT
>NA|NA|TRBJ2-7|TRBV7-9
CASSLNAGSVEQYF
TGTGCCAGCAGCTTAAACGCGGGGTCAGTAGAGCAGTACTTC
>NA|NA|TRBJ1-4|TRBV6-1
CASSPITHEKLFF
TGTGCCAGCAGTCCGATTACTCACGAAAAACTGTTTTTT
>TRBD2|once|TRBJ2-1|TRBV19
CASSAWTGGNEQFF
TGTGCCAGTAGTGCATGGACGGGGGGCAATGAGCAGTTCTTC
>NA|few|TRBJ2-3|TRBV28
CASSLLGAIGATDTQYF
TGTGCCAGCAGTTTATTGGGGGCAATCGGGGCGACAGATACGCAGTATTTT
>TRBD1|once|TRBJ2-3|TRBV5-1
CASSLEGAQYF
TGCGCCAGCAGCTTAGAGGGGGCCCAGTATTTT
>TRBD1|NA|TRBJ2-2|TRBV28
CASSPIPGTGDTGELFF
TGTGCCAGCAGTCCCATCCCGGGGACAGGGGACACCGGGGAGCTGTTTTTT
>TRBD2|NA|TRBJ2-7|TRBV4-2
CASSQTQTGLAGGLGDEQYF
TGTGCCAGCAGCCAGACGCAAACGGGACTAGCGGGAGGGCTTGGGGACGAGCAGTACTTC
>NA|NA|TRBJ2-3|TRBV20-1
CSARGTDTQYF
TGCAGTGCCAGGGGCACAGATACGCAGTATTTT
>TRBD2|once|TRBJ2-2|TRBV10-3
CAISERLAGPSTGELFF
TGTGCCATCAGTGAACGACTAGCGGGACCCTCCACCGGGGAGCTGTTTTTT
>TRBD1|NA|TRBJ2-7|TRBV7-8
CASSRGRQGVNEQYF
TGTGCCAGCAGCAGGGGGAGACAGGGAGTCAACGAGCAGTACTTC
>NA|NA|TRBJ2-7|TRBV11-2
CASSPGSHGGFHEQYF
TGTGCCAGCAGCCCAGGATCCCACGGAGGGTTTCACGAGCAGTACTTC
>NA|few|TRBJ2-5|TRBV5-1
CASGSLSGVASEQYF
TGCGCCAGCGGATCATTATCGGGAGTAGCGAGTGAGCAGTACTTC
>NA|NA|TRBJ2-7|TRBV10-3
CAIRRQDQMGEQYF
TGTGCCATCAGGAGACAGGATCAAATGGGCGAGCAGTACTTC
>TRBD1|NA|TRBJ1-6|TRBV4-1
CASSQDPRTGLSSPLHF
TGCGCCAGCAGCCAAGATCCCCGGACAGGGTTGAGTTCACCCCTCCACTTT
>TRBD1|NA|TRBJ1-6|TRBV28
CASSFWTGNSPLHF
TGTGCCAGCAGTTTCTGGACAGGGAATTCACCCCTCCACTTT
>NA|NA|TRBJ2-3|TRBV5-1
CASSLDRGTDTQYF
TGCGCCAGCAGCTTGGACAGGGGCACAGATACGCAGTATTTT
>NA|NA|TRBJ2-2|TRBV6-1
CASSEAFRVGGLFF
TGTGCCAGCAGTGAAGCTTTTCGGGTCGGGGGGCTGTTTTTT
>NA|NA|TRBJ2-2|TRBV18
CASSPGQAGGTGELFF
TGTGCCAGCTCTCCCGGACAGGCCGGGGGCACCGGGGAGCTGTTTTTT
>NA|NA|TRBJ2-4|TRBV5-1
CASSVSGGSAKNIQYF
TGCGCCAGCAGCGTATCAGGGGGGTCAGCCAAAAACATTCAGTACTTC
>NA|few|TRBJ1-1|TRBV30
CAWSARGDTEAFF
TGTGCCTGGAGTGCACGGGGGGACACTGAAGCTTTCTTT
>TRBD1|few|TRBJ1-1|TRBV7-8
CASRYGTARSLRGNTEAFF
TGTGCCAGCAGATATGGGACAGCGAGAAGCCTAAGGGGGAACACTGAAGCTTTCTTT
>NA|NA|TRBJ1-6|TRBV5-6
CASSLHRVDSPLHF
TGTGCCAGCAGCTTGCACAGGGTTGATTCACCCCTCCACTTT
>NA|once|TRBJ2-7|TRBV29-1
CSSQTDDEQYF
TGCAGCTCCCAGACTGACGACGAGCAGTACTTC
>NA|NA|TRBJ1-5|TRBV18
CASSPSDRSNQPQHF
TGTGCCAGCTCACCCTCTGACAGGAGCAATCAGCCCCAGCATTTT
>NA|once|TRBJ2-7|TRBV19
CASSIRSPPVSYEQYF
TGTGCCAGTAGTATCCGCTCTCCCCCAGTGTCCTACGAGCAGTACTTC
>NA|NA|TRBJ1-3|TRBV6-5
CASSQGLAGNTIYF
TGTGCCAGCAGCCAGGGTCTTGCTGGAAACACCATATATTTT
>TRBD1|NA|TRBJ1-2|TRBV29-1
CSVKSFSDRGYYGYTF
TGCAGCGTTAAATCATTTTCGGACAGGGGATACTATGGCTACACCTTC
>NA|NA|TRBJ1-2|TRBV7-2
CASGTGLGNYGYTF
TGTGCCAGCGGAACAGGGTTGGGTAACTATGGCTACACCTTC
>NA|few|TRBJ1-6|TRBV6-5
CASSYNLDSPLHF
TGTGCCAGCAGTTACAACCTAGACTCACCCCTCCACTTT
>TRBD1|NA|TRBJ1-5|TRBV27
CASSLRTGGANQPQHF
TGTGCCAGCAGCCTCCGGACAGGGGGCGCGAATCAGCCCCAGCATTTT
>NA|NA|TRBJ2-4|TRBV6-5
CASSPRLLAKNIQYF
TGTGCCAGCAGTCCCAGGTTGCTAGCCAAAAACATTCAGTACTTC
>NA|NA|TRBJ2-5|TRBV5-4
CASSLAGRVEETQYF
TGTGCCAGCAGCTTGGCCGGTCGGGTAGAGGAGACCCAGTACTTC
>TRBD1|few|TRBJ1-1|TRBV14
CASSQTGGWSMNTEAFF
TGTGCCAGCAGCCAGACAGGGGGATGGAGTATGAACACTGAAGCTTTCTTT
>TRBD1|NA|TRBJ2-7|TRBV6-1
CASSVTGTGGYEQYF
TGTGCCAGCAGCGTTACCGGGACAGGGGGTTACGAGCAGTACTTC
>TRBD2|NA|TRBJ2-1|TRBV9
CASSVRGLAGGYNEQFF
TGTGCCAGCAGCGTAAGGGGTCTGGCGGGGGGTTACAATGAGCAGTTCTTC
>TRBD2|once|TRBJ2-7|TRBV7-2
CASSLRGAGGTYEQYF
TGTGCCAGCAGCTTACGGGGGGCGGGAGGGACCTACGAGCAGTACTTC
>TRBD2|NA|TRBJ2-7|TRBV5-6
CASSPDPSGIPYEQYF
TGTGCCAGCAGCCCGGATCCTAGCGGGATACCGTACGAGCAGTACTTC
>TRBD2|NA|TRBJ2-3|TRBV19
CASSLLAGGSTDTQYF
TGTGCCAGTAGTCTACTAGCGGGGGGAAGCACAGATACGCAGTATTTT
>NA|NA|TRBJ1-1|TRBV7-6
CASSLSPSLNTEAFF
TGTGCCAGCAGCTTAAGCCCGTCCCTTAACACTGAAGCTTTCTTT
>TRBD2|few|TRBJ2-7|TRBV29-1
CSVAGTSGNSYEQYF
TGCAGCGTGGCCGGGACTAGCGGTAACTCCTACGAGCAGTACTTC
>NA|NA|TRBJ2-7|TRBV2
CASSQGGYEQYF
TGTGCCAGCAGTCAGGGAGGCTACGAGCAGTACTTC
>NA|NA|TRBJ2-5|TRBV5-6
CASSFGSLETQYF
TGTGCCAGCAGCTTCGGGAGTTTGGAGACCCAGTACTTC
>NA|NA|TRBJ2-7|TRBV6-5
CASSYSGARGAYEQYF
TGTGCCAGCAGTTACTCTGGAGCCAGGGGAGCCTACGAGCAGTACTTC
>TRBD2|NA|TRBJ2-3|TRBV7-2
CASCRAGAATSTDTQYF
TGTGCCAGCTGCCGAGCGGGAGCCGCCACTAGCACAGATACGCAGTATTTT
>NA|NA|TRBJ1-3|TRBV6-1
CASREGPTIGNTIYF
TGTGCCAGCAGGGAGGGACCGACGATAGGAAACACCATATATTTT
>TRBD1|NA|TRBJ1-2|TRBV18
CASSPGQGPNYGYTF
TGTGCCAGCTCACCGGGACAGGGCCCTAACTATGGCTACACCTTC
>NA|NA|TRBJ2-7|TRBV30
CAWSVLIGGGEQYF
TGTGCCTGGAGTGTACTTATAGGAGGTGGGGAGCAGTACTTC
>TRBD1|few|TRBJ1-1|TRBV5-6
CASTYRGREAFF
TGTGCCAGCACCTACAGGGGGCGCGAAGCTTTCTTT
>NA|NA|TRBJ1-1|TRBV30
CAWSVPGTEAFF
TGTGCCTGGAGTGTACCCGGGACTGAAGCTTTCTTT
>TRBD1|NA|TRBJ2-7|TRBV6-5
CASSSTGSSYEQYF
TGTGCCAGCAGTTCGACAGGGTCAAGCTACGAGCAGTACTTC
>TRBD2|once|TRBJ2-7|TRBV19
CASSKGTSGAYEQYF
TGTGCCAGTAGTAAAGGGACTAGCGGGGCCTACGAGCAGTACTTC